A selection of T cell receptor beta chains follows, all from one sample in a study of regulatory T cells in long-lasting Graves disease. TCRdb reprocessed the multiplex PCR reads with MiXCR, giving one entry per CDR3 protein. The sample has 600,000 to 850,000 distinct CDR3 sequences; about 30% are singletons. The source was peripheral blood mononuclear cells (PBMCs), collected when the disease was refractory, from a patient treated with antithyroid drugs. The receptors were sampled from a female donor with Graves disease. Each CDR3 is given with its conserved first and last residue. Each record gives: CDR3 DNA, CDR3 protein, clone size, J gene, V gene, D gene. A D gene is named only where the DNA matches it firmly. Only part of the rows carry a size: once, few, many, or a class if the clone is expanded.

CDR3 DNA: TGTGCCAGCAGCTTATTGCTACTCGACGAGCAGTACTTC
CDR3 protein: CASSLLLLDEQYF
clone size: NA
J gene: TRBJ2-7
V gene: TRBV7-2
D gene: NA

CDR3 DNA: TGTGCCATCAGTAAAGCGGGGTCCCAAGAGACCCAGTACTTC
CDR3 protein: CAISKAGSQETQYF
clone size: NA
J gene: TRBJ2-5
V gene: TRBV10-3
D gene: TRBD2

CDR3 DNA: TGCGCCAGCAGCTTGGTATCGGGAGGGCCGGGGAATGAGCAGTTCTTC
CDR3 protein: CASSLVSGGPGNEQFF
clone size: NA
J gene: TRBJ2-1
V gene: TRBV5-1
D gene: TRBD2

CDR3 DNA: TGTGCCAGCAGCTTAGTACGTTGGCGGGAGAAGTTCCCGGGAGAGACCCAGTACTTC
CDR3 protein: CASSLVRWREKFPGETQYF
clone size: NA
J gene: TRBJ2-5
V gene: TRBV7-9
D gene: TRBD2

CDR3 DNA: TGTGCCAGCACCGCGGACAGGGTTTACTATGGCTACACCTTC
CDR3 protein: CASTADRVYYGYTF
clone size: NA
J gene: TRBJ1-2
V gene: TRBV12-3/TRBV12-4
D gene: TRBD1

CDR3 DNA: TGTGCCAGCAGTCCCGGGACAGAGGGTTTCTGGGGCTACACCTTC
CDR3 protein: CASSPGTEGFWGYTF
clone size: NA
J gene: TRBJ1-2
V gene: TRBV28
D gene: TRBD1

CDR3 DNA: TGTGCCAGCAGCATAACGGGACGGATGAACACTGAAGCTTTCTTT
CDR3 protein: CASSITGRMNTEAFF
clone size: many
J gene: TRBJ1-1
V gene: TRBV11-2
D gene: NA

CDR3 DNA: TGTGCCAGTAGAGGCGGGACAGGGAGAGGGGAGACCCAGTACTTC
CDR3 protein: CASRGGTGRGETQYF
clone size: NA
J gene: TRBJ2-5
V gene: TRBV19
D gene: TRBD1

CDR3 DNA: TGTGCCAGCAGTTCTAGCGCCTCGTTCTACGAGCAGTACTTC
CDR3 protein: CASSSSASFYEQYF
clone size: many
J gene: TRBJ2-7
V gene: TRBV28
D gene: NA

CDR3 DNA: TGTGCCTGGGCTTGGGCCGGGACAGGGGTTAGTGGCTACACCTTC
CDR3 protein: CAWAWAGTGVSGYTF
clone size: NA
J gene: TRBJ1-2
V gene: TRBV30
D gene: TRBD1

CDR3 DNA: TGTGCCAGCAGCCAACGAGGACTAGCGGCCGAGCAGTACTTC
CDR3 protein: CASSQRGLAAEQYF
clone size: NA
J gene: TRBJ2-7
V gene: TRBV7-2
D gene: TRBD2

CDR3 DNA: TGTGCCAGCAGTTTGTACAGTTCTGGAAACACCATATATTTT
CDR3 protein: CASSLYSSGNTIYF
clone size: NA
J gene: TRBJ1-3
V gene: TRBV12-3/TRBV12-4
D gene: NA

CDR3 DNA: TGTGCCAGCAGTGGGACAGGGAACGTGGGGAATGTCTACGAGCAGTACTTC
CDR3 protein: CASSGTGNVGNVYEQYF
clone size: NA
J gene: TRBJ2-7
V gene: TRBV6-1
D gene: TRBD1

CDR3 DNA: TGCGCCAGCAGCTTGGCTGGCAGGGGTAGACCCTACGAGCAGTACTTC
CDR3 protein: CASSLAGRGRPYEQYF
clone size: NA
J gene: TRBJ2-7
V gene: TRBV5-1
D gene: NA

CDR3 DNA: TGTGCCAGCAGTTATCAAATTGGGTCTAGGCGGTCATACACCTTC
CDR3 protein: CASSYQIGSRRSYTF
clone size: NA
J gene: TRBJ1-2
V gene: TRBV7-9
D gene: NA

CDR3 DNA: TGTGCCAGCAGCTTAAGTTCCGTGAGTGGCTACACCTTC
CDR3 protein: CASSLSSVSGYTF
clone size: few
J gene: TRBJ1-2
V gene: TRBV7-3
D gene: NA

CDR3 DNA: TGTGCCAGCAGCCAAGTGGGGCAGGGGAACGAGCAGTACTTC
CDR3 protein: CASSQVGQGNEQYF
clone size: NA
J gene: TRBJ2-7
V gene: TRBV3-1
D gene: NA

CDR3 DNA: TGTGCCAGCAGCCAATCCATTCACTCAGCGCAGTACTTC
CDR3 protein: CASSQSIHSAQYF
clone size: NA
J gene: TRBJ2-5
V gene: TRBV14
D gene: NA

CDR3 DNA: TGTGCCAGCAGTGCAACACTAGCCAAAAACATTCAGTACTTC
CDR3 protein: CASSATLAKNIQYF
clone size: few
J gene: TRBJ2-4
V gene: TRBV27
D gene: NA

CDR3 DNA: TGCAGTGCTGTCAGCAGGGTCTATGGCTACACCTTC
CDR3 protein: CSAVSRVYGYTF
clone size: few
J gene: TRBJ1-2
V gene: TRBV20-1
D gene: NA

CDR3 DNA: TGTGCCTGGAGTGTCCTAGCGGGAACCCAAGAGACCCAGTACTTC
CDR3 protein: CAWSVLAGTQETQYF
clone size: few
J gene: TRBJ2-5
V gene: TRBV30
D gene: TRBD2

CDR3 DNA: TGTGCCAGCAGCCCCCGAGGAAGGGTCGGTGGAAACACCATATATTTT
CDR3 protein: CASSPRGRVGGNTIYF
clone size: once
J gene: TRBJ1-3
V gene: TRBV6-2/TRBV6-3
D gene: NA

CDR3 DNA: TGCAGCGTTGAAGGGGGGGGCGGTCTAGACGAAGAGACCCAGTACTTC
CDR3 protein: CSVEGGGGLDEETQYF
clone size: NA
J gene: TRBJ2-5
V gene: TRBV29-1
D gene: NA

CDR3 DNA: TGTGCCAGCAGCTTAGGGAGGGCGAACACCGGGGAGCTGTTTTTT
CDR3 protein: CASSLGRANTGELFF
clone size: NA
J gene: TRBJ2-2
V gene: TRBV11-2
D gene: NA

CDR3 DNA: TGCAGCGTTGATAAGGGGACTAGCGGGAGGGGACTGACCGGGGAGCTGTTTTTT
CDR3 protein: CSVDKGTSGRGLTGELFF
clone size: NA
J gene: TRBJ2-2
V gene: TRBV29-1
D gene: TRBD2

CDR3 DNA: TGTGCCAGCAGCATCTCACAGGGGTACACTGAAGCTTTCTTT
CDR3 protein: CASSISQGYTEAFF
clone size: few
J gene: TRBJ1-1
V gene: TRBV5-4
D gene: TRBD1

CDR3 DNA: TGTGCCAGCAGGGAACTAGCGGGACAGAACACCGGGGAGCTGTTTTTT
CDR3 protein: CASRELAGQNTGELFF
clone size: few
J gene: TRBJ2-2
V gene: TRBV6-1
D gene: TRBD2

CDR3 DNA: TGTGCCAGCCATGGGATTGGACGGACGAACTATGGCTACACCTTC
CDR3 protein: CASHGIGRTNYGYTF
clone size: few
J gene: TRBJ1-2
V gene: TRBV19
D gene: NA

CDR3 DNA: TGTGCCAGCATAAAGAGGACTGAAGCTTTCTTT
CDR3 protein: CASIKRTEAFF
clone size: NA
J gene: TRBJ1-1
V gene: TRBV28
D gene: NA

CDR3 DNA: TGCGCCACCGGGACAGGGGGCTTTAAACTGTTTTTT
CDR3 protein: CATGTGGFKLFF
clone size: many
J gene: TRBJ1-4
V gene: TRBV10-2
D gene: TRBD1

CDR3 DNA: TGCGCCAGCAGCCAAGAGACCCCGGGCGCGGGGGGCTACACCTTC
CDR3 protein: CASSQETPGAGGYTF
clone size: NA
J gene: TRBJ1-2
V gene: TRBV7-2
D gene: NA

CDR3 DNA: TGTGCCAGCAGTTACAACGGGGGCGGGTCACCCCTCCACTTT
CDR3 protein: CASSYNGGGSPLHF
clone size: many
J gene: TRBJ1-6
V gene: TRBV6-5
D gene: NA

CDR3 DNA: TGTGCCAGCAGTGAAGGAGGCAAGCTCAGGACCACTGAAGCTTTCTTT
CDR3 protein: CASSEGGKLRTTEAFF
clone size: many
J gene: TRBJ1-1
V gene: TRBV6-1
D gene: NA

CDR3 DNA: TGCGCCAGCAGCCCCCGGTTCCACCCCTGCTCTGGGAGCAATCAGCCCCAGCATTTT
CDR3 protein: CASSPRFHPCSGSNQPQHF
clone size: NA
J gene: TRBJ1-5
V gene: TRBV5-1
D gene: NA

CDR3 DNA: TGTGCCAGCAGCTCCTCCATGAACACTGAAGCTTTCTTT
CDR3 protein: CASSSSMNTEAFF
clone size: many
J gene: TRBJ1-1
V gene: TRBV12-3/TRBV12-4
D gene: NA

CDR3 DNA: TGTGCCAGCAGTGTACAGTCCACCGGGGAGCTGTTTTTT
CDR3 protein: CASSVQSTGELFF
clone size: NA
J gene: TRBJ2-2
V gene: TRBV6-4
D gene: NA

CDR3 DNA: TGCGCCAGCAGCGGGGGGACCGGCGTGAACACTGAAGCTTTCTTT
CDR3 protein: CASSGGTGVNTEAFF
clone size: NA
J gene: TRBJ1-1
V gene: TRBV5-1
D gene: NA

CDR3 DNA: TGCAGCGTTGAAGGGGGGAGTGGAGGTCAGCCCCAGCATTTT
CDR3 protein: CSVEGGSGGQPQHF
clone size: NA
J gene: TRBJ1-5
V gene: TRBV29-1
D gene: NA

CDR3 DNA: TGTGCCAGCAGTTTAATTAAGGCAGGGGGATATCAGCCCCAGCATTTT
CDR3 protein: CASSLIKAGGYQPQHF
clone size: NA
J gene: TRBJ1-5
V gene: TRBV28
D gene: TRBD1

CDR3 DNA: TGTGCCAGCGGTACGGACAGGGTGGGCACTGAAGCTTTCTTT
CDR3 protein: CASGTDRVGTEAFF
clone size: NA
J gene: TRBJ1-1
V gene: TRBV6-2/TRBV6-3
D gene: TRBD1

CDR3 DNA: TGTGCCAGCAGTTTAGGGGGGGTGGGCGGCACTGAAGCTTTCTTT
CDR3 protein: CASSLGGVGGTEAFF
clone size: many
J gene: TRBJ1-1
V gene: TRBV27
D gene: NA

CDR3 DNA: TGCAGTGCTAGAGATCATTCGGGACACATCTCCTACGAGCAGTACTTC
CDR3 protein: CSARDHSGHISYEQYF
clone size: NA
J gene: TRBJ2-7
V gene: TRBV20-1
D gene: NA

CDR3 DNA: TGCAGCGTGGTTGTTCAGGGTCGGTGGGAGACCCAGTACTTC
CDR3 protein: CSVVVQGRWETQYF
clone size: once
J gene: TRBJ2-5
V gene: TRBV29-1
D gene: NA

CDR3 DNA: TGTGCCAGCAGGTCAGGGACTAGCGGGAGGTACGAGCAGTACTTC
CDR3 protein: CASRSGTSGRYEQYF
clone size: NA
J gene: TRBJ2-7
V gene: TRBV6-1
D gene: TRBD2

CDR3 DNA: TGTGCCAGCAGCCAAAACCACGGCGGGGGGGAGCAGTACTTC
CDR3 protein: CASSQNHGGGEQYF
clone size: once
J gene: TRBJ2-7
V gene: TRBV16
D gene: TRBD2

CDR3 DNA: TGCAGCGTTCATGTTGACAGGATGATCGCTGAAGCTTTCTTT
CDR3 protein: CSVHVDRMIAEAFF
clone size: few
J gene: TRBJ1-1
V gene: TRBV29-1
D gene: NA

CDR3 DNA: TGTGCCAGCCATCGCGGGGGGCTAAATCAGCCCCAGCATTTT
CDR3 protein: CASHRGGLNQPQHF
clone size: few
J gene: TRBJ1-5
V gene: TRBV6-2/TRBV6-3
D gene: NA

CDR3 DNA: TGTGCCAGCAGTGAACAGGGACCCAATCAGCCCCAGCATTTT
CDR3 protein: CASSEQGPNQPQHF
clone size: many
J gene: TRBJ1-5
V gene: TRBV2
D gene: NA

CDR3 DNA: TGTGCCAGCAGCTGGCGTGTGGGGCCTCGGACACTGACACCGAACACCGGGGAGCTGTTTTTT
CDR3 protein: CASSWRVGPRTLTPNTGELFF
clone size: once
J gene: TRBJ2-2
V gene: TRBV5-5
D gene: NA

CDR3 DNA: TGTGCCAGTAGTTTCGCCCAGGGGAGGACTGAAGCTTCCTTT
CDR3 protein: CASSFAQGRTEASF
clone size: NA
J gene: TRBJ1-1
V gene: TRBV19
D gene: NA

CDR3 DNA: TGTGCCAGCAGCTTAGTGTGGTTGGGGCCGAACACTGAAGCTTTCTTT
CDR3 protein: CASSLVWLGPNTEAFF
clone size: NA
J gene: TRBJ1-1
V gene: TRBV11-1
D gene: NA

CDR3 DNA: TGTGCCAGTAGTATGGGAGGCGGGACAGGCCCACTATTTAGTGGGGCCAACGTCCTGACTTTC
CDR3 protein: CASSMGGGTGPLFSGANVLTF
clone size: NA
J gene: TRBJ2-6
V gene: TRBV19
D gene: TRBD1